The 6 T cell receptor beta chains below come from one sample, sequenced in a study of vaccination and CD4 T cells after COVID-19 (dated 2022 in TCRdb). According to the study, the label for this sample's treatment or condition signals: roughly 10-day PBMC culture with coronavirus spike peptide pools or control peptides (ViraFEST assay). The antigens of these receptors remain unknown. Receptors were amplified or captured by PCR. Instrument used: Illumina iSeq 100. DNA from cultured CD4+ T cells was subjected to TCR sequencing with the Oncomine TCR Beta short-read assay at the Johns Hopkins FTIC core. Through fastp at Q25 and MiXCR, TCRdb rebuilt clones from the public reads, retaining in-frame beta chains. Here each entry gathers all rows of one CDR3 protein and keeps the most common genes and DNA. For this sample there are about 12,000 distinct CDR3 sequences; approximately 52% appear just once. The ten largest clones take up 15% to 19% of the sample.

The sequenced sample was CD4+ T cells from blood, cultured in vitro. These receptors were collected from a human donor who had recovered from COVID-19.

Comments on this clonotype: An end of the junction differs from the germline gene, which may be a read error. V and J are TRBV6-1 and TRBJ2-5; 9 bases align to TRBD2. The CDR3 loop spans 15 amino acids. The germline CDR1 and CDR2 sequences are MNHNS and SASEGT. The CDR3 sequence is CASSEEAGGQETQYF. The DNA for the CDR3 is TGTGCCAGCAGCGAAGAGGCGGGAGGGCAAGAGACCCAGTACTTC.

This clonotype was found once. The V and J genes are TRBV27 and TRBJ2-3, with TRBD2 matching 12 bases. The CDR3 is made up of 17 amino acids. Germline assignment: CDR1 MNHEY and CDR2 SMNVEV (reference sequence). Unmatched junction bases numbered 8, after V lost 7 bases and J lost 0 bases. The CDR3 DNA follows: TGTGCCAGCAAGGGACTAGCGGGCCACCTCAGCACAGATACGCAGTATTTT. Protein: CASKGLAGHLSTDTQYF.

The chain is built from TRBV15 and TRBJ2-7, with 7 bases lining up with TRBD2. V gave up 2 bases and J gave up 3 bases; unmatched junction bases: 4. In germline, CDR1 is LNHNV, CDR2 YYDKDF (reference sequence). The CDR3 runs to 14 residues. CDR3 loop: CATSRLAANYEQYF. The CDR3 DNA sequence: TGTGCCACCAGCAGACTAGCGGCTAACTACGAGCAGTACTTC.

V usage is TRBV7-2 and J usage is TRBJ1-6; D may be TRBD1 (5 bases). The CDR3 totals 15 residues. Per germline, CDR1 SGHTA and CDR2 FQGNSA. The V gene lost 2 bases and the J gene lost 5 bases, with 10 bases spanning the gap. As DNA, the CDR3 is TGTGCCAGCAGCTTACTGGGGCCTCATAATTCACCCCTCCACTTT. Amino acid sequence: CASSLLGPHNSPLHF.

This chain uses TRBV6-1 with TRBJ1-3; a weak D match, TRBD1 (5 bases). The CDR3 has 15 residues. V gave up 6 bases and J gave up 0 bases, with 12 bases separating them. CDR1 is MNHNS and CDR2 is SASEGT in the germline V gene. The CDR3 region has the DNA TGTGCCAGCAGCCCGGGACTTGACTCTGGAAACACCATATATTTT. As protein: CASSPGLDSGNTIYF.

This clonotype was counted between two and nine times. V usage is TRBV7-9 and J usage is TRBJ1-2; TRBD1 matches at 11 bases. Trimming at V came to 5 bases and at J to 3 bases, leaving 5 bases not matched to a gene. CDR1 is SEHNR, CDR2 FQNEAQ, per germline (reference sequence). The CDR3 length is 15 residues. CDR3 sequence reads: CASSQDRGRDYGYTF. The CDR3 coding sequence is TGTGCCAGCAGCCAGGACAGGGGGCGCGACTATGGCTACACCTTC.